This T cell receptor (beta chain) was captured by sequencing in a study of blood T cells in healthy people across ages. Trimming cost V 0 bases and J 2 bases; bases outside gene matches: 13. Germline loops: CDR1 SGHRS, CDR2 YFSETQ. This CDR3 is 18 amino acids long. This clonotype appeared a few times. Using a J-beta primer mix together with a sample-barcoded 5' primer, a second PCR was run for about 6 to 11 cycles. In TCRdb, the 5' RACE reads were re-called with MiXCR into one record per CDR3 protein. The data show over a million distinct CDR3 sequences, approximately 26% seen once. These same records also appear under a second study, on T cells of mothers and their children.

The sample comprised blood. The clonotype originates from a girl aged 2-10 years in good health. The chain recombines TRBV5-1 with TRBJ2-5; 7 bases line up with TRBD1. CDR3 nucleotide sequence: TGCGCCAGCAGCTTGGCGGTCTTTTACAGGGGACAACAAGAGACCCAGTACTTC. Its protein is CASSLAVFYRGQQETQYF.